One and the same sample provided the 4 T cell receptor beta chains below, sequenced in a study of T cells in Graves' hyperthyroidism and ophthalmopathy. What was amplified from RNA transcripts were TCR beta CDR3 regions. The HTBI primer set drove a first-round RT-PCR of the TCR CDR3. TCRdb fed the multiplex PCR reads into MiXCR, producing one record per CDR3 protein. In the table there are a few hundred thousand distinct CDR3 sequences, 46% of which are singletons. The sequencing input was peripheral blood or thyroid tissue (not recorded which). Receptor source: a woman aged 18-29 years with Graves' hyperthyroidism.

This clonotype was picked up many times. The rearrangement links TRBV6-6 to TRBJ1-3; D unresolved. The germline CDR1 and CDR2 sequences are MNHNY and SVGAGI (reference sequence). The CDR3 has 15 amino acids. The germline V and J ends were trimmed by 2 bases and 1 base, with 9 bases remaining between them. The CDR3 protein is CASSYRRDSGNTIYF. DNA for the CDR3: TGTGCCAGCAGTTACAGGAGAGATTCTGGAAACACCATATATTTT.

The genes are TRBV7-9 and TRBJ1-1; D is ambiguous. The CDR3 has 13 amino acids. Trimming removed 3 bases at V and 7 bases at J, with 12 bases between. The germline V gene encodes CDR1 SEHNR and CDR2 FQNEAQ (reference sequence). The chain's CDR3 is CASSLRGESEAFF. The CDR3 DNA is TGTGCCAGCAGCTTGCGCGGAGAAAGTGAAGCTTTCTTT.

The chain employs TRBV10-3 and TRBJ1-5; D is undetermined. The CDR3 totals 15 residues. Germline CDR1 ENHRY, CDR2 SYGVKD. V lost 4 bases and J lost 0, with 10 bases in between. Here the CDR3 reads CAISVDNYSNQPQHF. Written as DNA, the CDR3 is TGTGCCATCAGTGTTGACAATTATAGCAATCAGCCCCAGCATTTT.

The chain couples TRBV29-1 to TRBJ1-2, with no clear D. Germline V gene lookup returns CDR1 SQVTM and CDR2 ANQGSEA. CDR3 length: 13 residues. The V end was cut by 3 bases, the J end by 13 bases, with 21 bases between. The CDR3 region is CSVDPSTDGACTF. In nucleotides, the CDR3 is TGCAGCGTTGACCCCTCTACTGACGGAGCGTGCACCTTC.